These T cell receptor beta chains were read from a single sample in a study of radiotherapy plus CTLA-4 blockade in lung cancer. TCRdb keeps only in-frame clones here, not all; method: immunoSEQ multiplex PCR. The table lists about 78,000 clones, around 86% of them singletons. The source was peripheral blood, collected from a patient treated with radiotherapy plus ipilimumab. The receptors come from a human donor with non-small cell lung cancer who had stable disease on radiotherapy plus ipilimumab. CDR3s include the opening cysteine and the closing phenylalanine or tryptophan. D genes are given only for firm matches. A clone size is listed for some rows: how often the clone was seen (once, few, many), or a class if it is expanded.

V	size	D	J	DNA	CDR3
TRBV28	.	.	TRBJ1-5	TGTGCCAGCACCCGGCGGGGGCTTGACGATCAGCCCCAGCATTTT	CASTRRGLDDQPQHF
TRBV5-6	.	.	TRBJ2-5	TGTGCCAGCAGCCGGATGGGGGACTGGGTAACGGGGACCCAGTACTTC	CASSRMGDWVTGTQYF
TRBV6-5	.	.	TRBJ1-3	TGTGCCAGCAGTCCAAGAACCGGAAACACCATATATTTT	CASSPRTGNTIYF
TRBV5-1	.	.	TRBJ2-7	TGCGCCAGCAGCAAGGACGCGACCTCCTACGAGCAGTACTTC	CASSKDATSYEQYF
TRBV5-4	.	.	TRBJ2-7	TGTGCCAGCAGCTGGGCGAGGGGCGGGACCTACGAGCAGTACTTC	CASSWARGGTYEQYF
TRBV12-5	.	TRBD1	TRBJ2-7	TGTGCTAGTGGTTTGGAGCTAGGGACAGGGGTCGTCCACGAGCAGTACTTC	CASGLELGTGVVHEQYF
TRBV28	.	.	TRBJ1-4	TGTGCCAGCAGTTCATCAACCGGGAGAGCTAATGAAAAACTGTTTTTT	CASSSSTGRANEKLFF
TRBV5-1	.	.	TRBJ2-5	TGCGCCAGCAGCCAACAAGAGACCCAGTACTTC	CASSQQETQYF
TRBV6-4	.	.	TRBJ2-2	TGTGCCAGCAGTGACTCGGGTAGTAGAGGCACCGGGGAGCTGTTTTTT	CASSDSGSRGTGELFF
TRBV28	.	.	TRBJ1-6	TGTGCCAGCACGGGATCCTTGAGCTCCTATAATTCACCCCTCCACTTT	CASTGSLSSYNSPLHF
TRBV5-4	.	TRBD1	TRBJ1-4	TGTGCCAGCACCTACACCGGGACAGATAATGAAAAACTGTTTTTT	CASTYTGTDNEKLFF
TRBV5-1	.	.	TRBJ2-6	TGCGCCTCCCGTAGGGGGGGGCCGACTGGGGCCAACGTCCTGACTTTC	CASRRGGPTGANVLTF
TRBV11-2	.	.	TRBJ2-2	TGTGCCAGCAGCACAAGCACAGGGTCCGGGGAGCTGTTTTTT	CASSTSTGSGELFF
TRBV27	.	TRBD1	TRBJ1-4	TGTGCCAGCAGCCGGGACAGCTTAGCAACTAATGAAAAACTGTTTTTT	CASSRDSLATNEKLFF
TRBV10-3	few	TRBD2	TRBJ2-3	TGTGCCATCAGTACCCTAGGAGCGGGAGGTCGGGCAGATACGCAGTATTTT	CAISTLGAGGRADTQYF
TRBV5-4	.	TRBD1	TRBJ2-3	TGTGCCAGCAGCTTAGGGGGCGGGAGCACAGATACGCAGTATTTT	CASSLGGGSTDTQYF
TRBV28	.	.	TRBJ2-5	TGTGCCAGCAATGCGGGGGCTAACCAAGAGACCCAGTACTTC	CASNAGANQETQYF
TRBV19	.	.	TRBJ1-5	TGTGCCAGTAGTGTAATTGAACAGCCCCAGCATTTT	CASSVIEQPQHF
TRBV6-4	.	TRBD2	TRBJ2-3	TGTGCCAGCAGTTCTACCGGGACTAGACACACAGATACGCAGTATTTT	CASSSTGTRHTDTQYF
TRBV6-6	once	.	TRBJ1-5	TGTGCCAGCAGGGGGGGTGAGGGGAGCAATCAGCCCCAGCATTTT	CASRGGEGSNQPQHF
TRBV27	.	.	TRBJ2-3	TGTGCCAGCAGTTTACTATACTCAGGGATTGGGGGACTCCGCACAGATACGCAGTATTTT	CASSLLYSGIGGLRTDTQYF
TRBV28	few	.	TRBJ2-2	TGTGCCAGCAGTTTAGGAGTCCCCTCGGAGCTGTTTTTT	CASSLGVPSELFF
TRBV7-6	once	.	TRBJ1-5	TGTGCCAGCAGCTTAGAGCCCCTACCGGCTGTAGGTCAGCCCCAGCATTTT	CASSLEPLPAVGQPQHF
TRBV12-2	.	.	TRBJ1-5	TGTGCAAGTCGCTTGGGATCCCTTCAGGAGGCCAATCAGCCCCAGCATTTT	CASRLGSLQEANQPQHF
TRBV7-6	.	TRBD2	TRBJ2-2	TGTGCCAGCAGCTACGGACTAGCGGGAGAGAGGAACACCGGGGAGCTGTTTTTT	CASSYGLAGERNTGELFF
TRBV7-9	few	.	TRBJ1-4	TGTGCCAGCAGCTTAACGATGGGGGAGACTAATGAAAAACTGTTTTTT	CASSLTMGETNEKLFF
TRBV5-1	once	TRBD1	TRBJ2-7	TGCGCCAGCAGCTCCGGACAGGGGGCTAGCGAGCAGTACTTC	CASSSGQGASEQYF
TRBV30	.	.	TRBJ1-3	TGTGCCTGGAGTGTGGGGGACACCATATATTTT	CAWSVGDTIYF
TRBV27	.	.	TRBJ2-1	TGTGCCAGCAGAGCTACAGGGGCTAGCGACCCTTTCAGCGGCAATGAGCAGTTCTTC	CASRATGASDPFSGNEQFF
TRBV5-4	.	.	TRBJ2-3	TGTGCCAGCAGCTTAAGTCCAGGGAGCACAGATACGCAGTATTTT	CASSLSPGSTDTQYF
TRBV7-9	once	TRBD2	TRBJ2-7	TGTGCCAGCAGCTTAGGAGCGGGGGTGTCCTACGAGCAGTACTTC	CASSLGAGVSYEQYF
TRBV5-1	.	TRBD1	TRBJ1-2	TGCGCCAGCAGCTTGGGCGACCCCACCGGGACAGCTTACTTC	CASSLGDPTGTAYF
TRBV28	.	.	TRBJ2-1	TGTGCCAGCAGTCGGGATCAGGGGAGCTACAATGAGCAGTTCTTC	CASSRDQGSYNEQFF
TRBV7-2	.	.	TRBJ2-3	TGTGCCAGCAGCTTCCGCCAGGGCGGCGGTACTCGGCAGTATTTT	CASSFRQGGGTRQYF
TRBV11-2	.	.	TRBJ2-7	TGTGCCAGCAGCTTTTCGGGGGCCTCCTACGAGCAGTACTTC	CASSFSGASYEQYF
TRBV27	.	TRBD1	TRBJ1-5	TGTGCCAGCAGTGCCGACAGGGGGCGACAGCCCCAGCATTTT	CASSADRGRQPQHF
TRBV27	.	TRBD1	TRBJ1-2	TGTGCCAGCAGTATAGGGGGCGCAGGCGGCTACACCTTC	CASSIGGAGGYTF
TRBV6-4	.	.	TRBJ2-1	TGTGCCAGCAGTGCAGGTTATAGCTTGGTCAATGAGCAGTTCTTC	CASSAGYSLVNEQFF
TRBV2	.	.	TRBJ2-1	TGTGCCAGCAGTGCAGGCGTGGACAGATCCTACAATGAGCAGTTCTTC	CASSAGVDRSYNEQFF
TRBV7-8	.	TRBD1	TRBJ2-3	TGTGCCAGCAGCACCCGGGGACAGGGGGCATCAGATACGCAGTATTTT	CASSTRGQGASDTQYF
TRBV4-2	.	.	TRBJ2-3	TGTGCCAGCAGCCAAGATCAGAGGACAGATACGCAGTATTTT	CASSQDQRTDTQYF
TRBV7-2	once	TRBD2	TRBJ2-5	TGTGCCAGCAGCTTAATGCTAGCGGGGGTAGGGGCGGAGACCCAGTACTTC	CASSLMLAGVGAETQYF